Shown below are 18 T cell receptor beta chains from a single sample sequenced in a study of blood T cell repertoires in COVID-19. Generated by immunoSEQ multiplex PCR, the TCRdb table keeps only in-frame clones and is missing some. The profile shows some 120,000 clones, under 90% of them singletons. The sequenced sample consisted of peripheral blood. These receptor sequences come from a woman in her fifties or sixties with acute or convalescent COVID-19.

V gene TRBV7-9 combines with J gene TRBJ2-3; D uncertain. This CDR3 comprises 14 residues. V shed 2 bases and J shed 3 bases, with 9 bases lying between them. CDR1 is SEHNR and CDR2 is FQNEAQ in the germline V gene (reference sequence). CDR3 residues: CASSLSSPTDTQYF. In DNA form, the CDR3 reads TGTGCCAGCAGCTTATCTTCCCCTACAGATACGCAGTATTTT.

The DNA of the CDR3 is TGTGCCAGCAGTTACGGGGTAGCGGGGCGTCAAGAGACCCAGTACTTC. As protein: CASSYGVAGRQETQYF. The chain recombines TRBV6-5 with TRBJ2-5; TRBD2 agrees at 8 bases. CDR1 MNHEY and CDR2 SVGAGI come from the germline V gene. This CDR3 spans 16 amino acids. The trim removed 2 bases at V and 2 bases at J, leaving 7 bases unmatched.

With regard to this clone: Compared with germline, one end of the junction differs, possibly owing to a read error. The chain carries TRBV6-5 and TRBJ2-3, with D perhaps matching TRBD2 (6 bases). The CDR3 consists of 13 residues. CDR1 is MNHEY, CDR2 SVGAGI, per germline. The CDR3 coding sequence is TGTGCCAGCCCCGCGGGGAGCATAGATACGCAGTATTTT. This gives the protein CASPAGSIDTQYF.

This clone was recorded many times. The chain is built from TRBV11-3 and TRBJ2-5, with 7 bases matching TRBD1. Germline V gene sequence: CDR1 SGHNT, CDR2 YENEEA. The V segment lost 2 bases and the J segment 4 bases; nucleotides outside the gene matches: 1. The CDR3 covers 13 residues. CDR3 in DNA: TGTGCCAGCAGCTTACGACAGGGAGAGACCCAGTACTTC. Translating it yields CASSLRQGETQYF.

In the case of this clone: One end of the junction varies from germline; a read error may be responsible. The V gene is TRBV5-4, the J gene TRBJ1-2; perhaps TRBD1 as D (5 bases). This CDR3 is built from 13 residues. Per the germline V gene, CDR1 is SGHNT and CDR2 is YYREEE (reference sequence). CDR3 region: CASTLQGGEGYTF. As DNA, the CDR3 is TGTGCCAGCACCTTGCAGGGTGGGGAAGGCTACACCTTC.

Concerning this clone itself: Given the absence of the conserved phenylalanine or tryptophan at the CDR3 end, a read error is likely. The limits of the CDR3 on the DNA are not certain, so only TCRdb's listed CDR3 is given. CDR3 residues: CASSQLAGGPFL. V and J are TRBV6-5 and TRBJ2-7; the D segment call TRBD2 is taken from the table without a DNA check. The CDR3 extends over 12 residues, inclusive of both ends. Per the germline V gene, CDR1 is MNHEY and CDR2 is SVGAGI.

The V gene is TRBV10-3, the J gene TRBJ1-2, with D maybe TRBD1 (6 bases). V was trimmed by 2 bases and J by 6 bases, leaving 19 bases between them. CDR1 and CDR2 (germline): ENHRY, SYGVKD. This CDR3 has 16 residues. CDR3 in DNA: TGTGCCATCAGTGAGGCTTTAGGGGCCAGGGGAAATGGCTACACCTTC. Amino acid sequence: CAISEALGARGNGYTF.

The rearrangement links TRBV27 to TRBJ2-1; D remains ambiguous. The CDR3 has 16 amino acids. The germline V gene has CDR1 MNHEY and CDR2 SMNVEV (reference sequence). The V gene lost 5 bases and the J gene lost 5 bases, with 19 bases spanning the gap. The CDR3: CASSPSLAQVDNEQFF. The CDR3 bases are TGTGCCAGCAGTCCCAGCTTGGCCCAGGTGGACAATGAGCAGTTCTTC.

The genes are TRBV24-1 and TRBJ2-2; perhaps TRBD1 as D (6 bases). CDR3 size: 19 residues. Trimming left V 3 bases short and J 0 bases short, with 19 bases between. In germline, CDR1 is KGHDR, CDR2 SFDVKD. The CDR3 nucleotides are TGTGCCACCAGTGATATTCGGGACACCGATACCGCGAACACCGGGGAGCTGTTTTTT. Translation: CATSDIRDTDTANTGELFF.

In this sample, this clone turned up a few times. The chain has TRBV2 and TRBJ1-6; no clear D gene. This CDR3 is built from 14 residues. V lost 4 bases to trimming and J lost 5 bases, with 9 bases between them. CDR1 SNHLY and CDR2 FYNNEI come from the germline V gene. Here the CDR3 DNA reads TGTGCCAGCAGTGTGAATCGCGATAATTCACCCCTCCACTTT. It encodes CASSVNRDNSPLHF.

The J gene is TRBJ1-4, the V gene TRBV2; 8 bases align to TRBD1. CDR3 length equals 16 residues. V lost 8 bases, J lost 0 bases, and 8 bases stayed unmatched. Looked up from germline, CDR1 is SNHLY and CDR2 is FYNNEI. For the CDR3, the DNA is TGTGCCAGCCGCCACAGGGGGGGTGCAACTAATGAAAAACTGTTTTTT. As protein: CASRHRGGATNEKLFF.

The chain carries TRBV7-8 and TRBJ1-5, with D possibly matching TRBD1 (6 bases). The CDR3 runs to 16 residues. V lost 3 bases and J lost 4, with 16 bases in between. Per germline, CDR1 SGHVS and CDR2 FQNEAQ. The CDR3 DNA sequence: TGTGCCAGCAGCTTCCTGGGGACAATGACGAATCAGCCCCAGCATTTT. Encoded protein: CASSFLGTMTNQPQHF. Full variable domain (missing parts from reference TRBV7-8 and TRBJ1-5): GAGVSQSPRYKVAKRGQDVALRCDPISGHVSLFWYQQALGQGPEFLTYFQNEAQLDKSGLPSDRFFAERPEGSVSTLKIQRTQQEDSAVYLCASSFLGTMTNQPQHFGDGTRLSIL.

The chain joins TRBV9 to TRBJ1-6; 7 bases align to TRBD1. V dropped 0 bases and J dropped 0; count of bases not matched to a gene: 9. Germline CDR1 reads SGDLS; CDR2 reads YYNGEE. The CDR3 sequence is 19 residues long. The CDR3 loop reads CASSVEPGQTSSYNSPLHF. As DNA, the CDR3 is TGTGCCAGCAGCGTAGAACCGGGACAGACGAGCTCCTATAATTCACCCCTCCACTTT.

V and J are TRBV5-1 and TRBJ2-3; 7 nucleotides line up with TRBD1. Germline values: CDR1 SGHRS, CDR2 YFSETQ. V trimming: 4 bases; J trimming: 0 bases; junction bases outside the gene matches: 5. CDR3 length: 15 residues. CDR3 sequence: CASSLQTGSTDTQYF. DNA for the CDR3: TGCGCCAGCAGCCTCCAGACAGGGAGCACAGATACGCAGTATTTT.

The CDR3 sequence: CASSLGLPNEQFF. The CDR3 region has the DNA TGTGCCAGCAGCTTGGGACTTCCCAATGAGCAGTTCTTC. The J gene is TRBJ2-1, the V gene TRBV7-3, with a tentative D call TRBD2 (6 bases). The CDR3 is 13 amino acids. Germline CDR1 SGHTA, CDR2 FQGTGA. The germline V and J ends were trimmed by 3 bases and 6 bases, with 9 bases remaining between them.

The rearrangement links TRBV3-1 (or the pseudogene TRBV3-2) to TRBJ1-1; D might be TRBD1 (6 bases). V was trimmed by 8 bases and J by 8 bases, leaving 12 bases between them. This CDR3 is built from 11 residues. Germline V gives CDR1 LGHDT, CDR2 YNNKEL (reference sequence). The CDR3 nucleotides are TGTGCCAGCGGACCTGACAGGGAAGCTTTCTTT. Its protein is CASGPDREAFF.

The V call is TRBV7-9, the J call TRBJ1-3; D is possibly TRBD1 (6 bases). Trimming removed 3 bases at V and 0 bases at J, with 15 bases between. In germline, CDR1 is SEHNR, CDR2 FQNEAQ (reference sequence). The CDR3 is 17 residues long. DNA of the CDR3: TGTGCCAGCAGCTTTAGCGGGGGGCCTTCCTCTGGAAACACCATATATTTT. Protein product: CASSFSGGPSSGNTIYF. The entire variable domain, with the rest obtained from reference TRBV7-9 and TRBJ1-3, is as follows: DTGVSQNPRHKITKRGQNVTFRCDPISEHNRLYWYRQTLGQGPEFLTYFQNEAQLEKSRLLSDRFSAERPKGSFSTLEIQRTEQGDSAMYLCASSFSGGPSSGNTIYFGEGSWLTVV.

This rearrangement joins TRBV14 to TRBJ1-5; D unclear. Germline CDR1 is SGHDN and CDR2 is FVKESK. The CDR3 is made up of 16 amino acids. V lost 0 bases to trimming and J lost 4 bases, with 13 bases between them. The chain's CDR3 is CASSQDEGQRNQPQHF. CDR3 in DNA: TGTGCCAGCAGCCAAGATGAGGGCCAGAGGAATCAGCCCCAGCATTTT.